The 9 T cell receptor beta chains in this list originate from one sample, sequenced in a study of cytomegalovirus exposure and HLA in healthy donors. The PCR had 60 Vbeta and 13 Jbeta primers. Libraries were prepared by immunoSEQ multiplex PCR; TCRdb keeps only in-frame clonotypes and omits some of them. Its clone listing holds 110,000 to 150,000 clones. The sample was PBMCs. The origin of the receptors is a male donor in good health and CMV-seronegative.

The chain couples TRBV19 to TRBJ2-1; 14 nucleotides agree with TRBD2. The CDR3 has 16 amino acids. The trim removed 4 bases at V and 6 bases at J, leaving 5 bases unmatched. Germline V gene data show CDR1 as LNHDA and CDR2 as SQIVND (reference sequence). The CDR3 nucleotides are TGTGCCAGTAGTAAACCGGGACTAGCGGGAGCCAATGAGCAGTTCTTC. It is translated as CASSKPGLAGANEQFF.

The chain carries TRBV7-2 and TRBJ2-7; D might be TRBD1 (6 bases). The ends were cut back, 5 bases at V and 5 bases at J, with 13 bases in the middle. The CDR3 contains 13 residues. From germline, CDR1 is SGHTA and CDR2 FQGNSA. The CDR3 bases are TGTGCCAGCAGCACCCAACAGGGCAACGAGCAGTACTTC. Translating gives CASSTQQGNEQYF. The complete variable domain, with remaining parts taken from reference TRBV7-2 and TRBJ2-7, reads GAGVSQSPSNKVTEKGKDVELRCDPISGHTALYWYRQSLGQGLEFLIYFQGNSAPDKSGLPSDRFSAERTGGSVSTLTIQRTQQEDSAVYLCASSTQQGNEQYFGPGTRLTVT.

This chain joins TRBV7-9 and TRBJ2-7, with no clear D. This CDR3 contains 14 residues. The V gene lost 1 base and the J gene lost 1 base, with 8 bases spanning the gap. Germline CDR1 and CDR2: SEHNR and FQNEAQ (reference sequence). The CDR3 here is CASSLDSGSYEQYF. The CDR3 nucleotides read TGTGCCAGCAGCTTAGACTCCGGTTCCTACGAGCAGTACTTC.

The chain couples TRBV15 to TRBJ2-7; D uncertain. V lost 0 bases and J lost 2, with 8 bases in between. The CDR3 has 14 amino acids. The germline CDR1 and CDR2 sequences are LNHNV and YYDKDF (reference sequence). The CDR3 DNA reads as TGTGCCACCAGCAGAGATTTAGCACCCTACGAGCAGTACTTC. This translates into CATSRDLAPYEQYF.

The J gene is TRBJ2-1, the V gene TRBV19, with 11 bases aligning to TRBD2. Trimming removed 3 bases from V and 0 bases from J; junction bases left unmatched: 16. Germline V gene lookup returns CDR1 LNHDA and CDR2 SQIVND (reference sequence). The CDR3 spans 21 residues. The CDR3 sequence is CASSMVAGGLAGGSSYNEQFF. CDR3 nucleotide sequence: TGTGCCAGTAGTATGGTAGCGGGTGGCCTAGCGGGGGGTAGCTCCTACAATGAGCAGTTCTTC.

The chain recombines TRBV9 with TRBJ2-2; TRBD2 might be the D (5 bases). Trimming took off 4 bases at V and 0 bases at J, with 10 bases between the two ends. Germline CDR1 and CDR2: SGDLS and YYNGEE. CDR3 length: 15 amino acids. In DNA form, the CDR3 reads TGTGCCAGCAGCCGGGTAGCGTCGAACACCGGGGAGCTGTTTTTT. It encodes CASSRVASNTGELFF.

The chain recombines TRBV6-5 with TRBJ1-1; TRBD1 is a possible D gene (6 bases). The CDR3 spans 15 residues. Looked up from germline, CDR1 is MNHEY and CDR2 is SVGAGI. V lost 4 bases, J lost 0 bases, and 12 bases lay in between. The CDR3 reads CASSFGQLLNTEAFF. Written as DNA, the CDR3 is TGTGCCAGCAGTTTTGGACAGCTACTGAACACTGAAGCTTTCTTT.

CDR3 coding DNA: TGTGCCTGTGGAATACAGATTAGCACAGATACGCAGTATTTT. Its protein product is CACGIQISTDTQYF. The chain links TRBV30 to TRBJ2-3; D not resolved. The CDR3 sequence is 14 residues long. Germline V gene data show CDR1 as GTSNPN and CDR2 as SVGIG (reference sequence). Trimming stripped 6 bases from V and 0 bases from J, with 13 bases between.

The genes are TRBV4-1 and TRBJ2-7; D gene uncertain. Germline V gene sequence: CDR1 MGHRA, CDR2 YSYEKL. Trimming pared 0 bases from V and 3 bases from J, leaving 9 bases between. The CDR3 has 14 amino acids. The DNA for the CDR3 is TGCGCCAGCAGCCAAGATGGTGGCTTCTACGAGCAGTACTTC. The encoded protein is CASSQDGGFYEQYF.